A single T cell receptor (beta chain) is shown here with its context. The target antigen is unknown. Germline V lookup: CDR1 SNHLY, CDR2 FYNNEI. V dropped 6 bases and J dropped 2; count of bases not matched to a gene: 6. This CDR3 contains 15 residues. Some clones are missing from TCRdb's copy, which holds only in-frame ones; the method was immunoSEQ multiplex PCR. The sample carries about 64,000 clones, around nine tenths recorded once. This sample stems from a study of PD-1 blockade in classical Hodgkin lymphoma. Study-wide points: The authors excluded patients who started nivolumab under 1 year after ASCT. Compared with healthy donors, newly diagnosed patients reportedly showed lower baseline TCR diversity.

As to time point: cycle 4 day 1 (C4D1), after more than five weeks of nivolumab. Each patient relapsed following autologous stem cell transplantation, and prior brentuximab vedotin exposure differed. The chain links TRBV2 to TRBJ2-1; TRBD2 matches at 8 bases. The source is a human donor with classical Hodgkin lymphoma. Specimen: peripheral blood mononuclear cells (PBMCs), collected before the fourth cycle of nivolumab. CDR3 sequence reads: CASRLAGSTYNEQFF. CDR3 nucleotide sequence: TGTGCCAGCAGATTAGCGGGGTCGACCTACAATGAGCAGTTCTTC.